A selection of T cell receptor beta chains follows, all from one sample in a study of spatial heterogeneity in lung cancer. TCRdb processed the 5' RACE reads anew with MiXCR; each CDR3 protein has one entry. The profile covers about 20,000 distinct CDR3 sequences, with approximately 11% appearing a single time and 36% taken by the ten largest. The sequencing here drew on PBMCs, taken at follow-up. Receptors originate from a female donor with early-stage non-small cell lung cancer. Both conserved end residues are part of each CDR3. Expanded clones get a size class; other rows say once, few or many, or leave the size out.

v_gene: TRBV25-1; abundance: many; CDR3aa: CASSEAGTDTQYF
v_gene: TRBV6-5; abundance: many; CDR3aa: CASSWALNQPQHF
v_gene: TRBV23-1; abundance: many; CDR3aa: CASGPRLADEQYF
v_gene: TRBV10-3; abundance: many; CDR3aa: CAISPVGGNQPQHF
v_gene: TRBV6-1; abundance: many; CDR3aa: CASSARQNTEAFF
v_gene: TRBV25-1; abundance: many; CDR3aa: CASSESLSPSGTGELFF
v_gene: TRBV6-2/TRBV6-3; abundance: many; CDR3aa: CASSYSMAQPQHF
v_gene: TRBV12-3/TRBV12-4; abundance: few; CDR3aa: CASSLGQGNQPQHF
v_gene: TRBV6-2/TRBV6-3; abundance: many; CDR3aa: CASTPTGARDTEAFF
v_gene: TRBV15; abundance: few; CDR3aa: CATSRQGAGVNEQFF
v_gene: TRBV6-2/TRBV6-3; abundance: many; CDR3aa: CASSTFHGAYEQYF
v_gene: TRBV7-2; abundance: few; CDR3aa: CASSFWGAAAGEQYF
v_gene: TRBV12-3/TRBV12-4; abundance: .; CDR3aa: CASGQGQSSYEQYF
v_gene: TRBV24-1; abundance: many; CDR3aa: CATSDPQGWTGETQYF
v_gene: TRBV29-1; abundance: few; CDR3aa: CSGRTVPYGYTF
v_gene: TRBV7-9; abundance: many; CDR3aa: CASSLGQAGELFF
v_gene: TRBV12-5; abundance: many; CDR3aa: CASGSPGTGIDEQFF
v_gene: TRBV20-1; abundance: many; CDR3aa: CSARLTGSGEKLFF
v_gene: TRBV7-2; abundance: many; CDR3aa: CASGSTGSNTEAFF
v_gene: TRBV25-1; abundance: many; CDR3aa: CASSAMTLAGTSAPYEQYF
v_gene: TRBV7-9; abundance: many; CDR3aa: CASSLVRDRGNQPQHF
v_gene: TRBV19; abundance: .; CDR3aa: CASSKRTAGNTIYF
v_gene: TRBV18; abundance: many; CDR3aa: CASSRRLDTQYF
v_gene: TRBV2; abundance: many; CDR3aa: CASSEAGVAKNIQYF
v_gene: TRBV24-1; abundance: few; CDR3aa: CATSDGEEYGYTF
v_gene: TRBV7-2; abundance: many; CDR3aa: CASSSIQGETQYF
v_gene: TRBV5-1; abundance: many; CDR3aa: CASSRSGTSVSYEQYF
v_gene: TRBV20-1; abundance: many; CDR3aa: CSARGQADQPQHF
v_gene: TRBV7-6; abundance: many; CDR3aa: CASSINQIGETQYF
v_gene: TRBV5-5; abundance: many; CDR3aa: CASSFRDRDYEQYF
v_gene: TRBV6-2/TRBV6-3; abundance: many; CDR3aa: CASSYLKRGQGHEQYF
v_gene: TRBV5-5; abundance: many; CDR3aa: CASSQGQSYQPQHF
v_gene: TRBV6-1; abundance: many; CDR3aa: CASSEADRERETQYF
v_gene: TRBV4-2; abundance: many; CDR3aa: CASSPRLGARVGDTGELFF
v_gene: TRBV3-1; abundance: many; CDR3aa: CASSQVPDPQYF
v_gene: TRBV5-7; abundance: many; CDR3aa: CASRSLSGDRNTEAFF
v_gene: TRBV20-1; abundance: many; CDR3aa: CSARPLDRLDQPQHF
v_gene: TRBV23-1; abundance: many; CDR3aa: CASNGEQYF
v_gene: TRBV6-2/TRBV6-3; abundance: many; CDR3aa: CASSYSGQRETQYF
v_gene: TRBV20-1; abundance: many; CDR3aa: CSATSGTTDTQYF
v_gene: TRBV12-3/TRBV12-4; abundance: many; CDR3aa: CASSLRKSFGTGPRQETQYF
v_gene: TRBV6-5; abundance: .; CDR3aa: CASSGQPQETQYF
v_gene: TRBV12-3/TRBV12-4; abundance: few; CDR3aa: CASSPFHTGQDEQYF
v_gene: TRBV20-1; abundance: many; CDR3aa: CSANQPGLRATNEKLFF